The 25 T cell receptor beta chains below all came from one sample that was sequenced in a study of read filtering for tumor transcriptome and immune sequencing. This library used roughly 0.4 ug RNA and molecular barcoded adaptors spanning alpha/delta and beta/gamma chains. TCRdb fed the reads into MiXCR, producing one record per CDR3 protein. The table lists tens of thousands of distinct CDR3 sequences, less than 20% of them singletons. Sequenced input: a population of CD138-negative cells sorted from bone marrow. These TCRs come from a donor at least 40 years old with multiple myeloma.

This clonotype was detected many times. The chain carries TRBV29-1 and TRBJ2-1; a possible D gene is TRBD2 (6 bases). The CDR3 loop spans 12 amino acids. Germline CDR1 reads SQVTM; CDR2 reads ANQGSEA. Trimming left V 4 bases short and J 8 bases short, with 12 bases between. The CDR3 reads CSVGLLADEQFF. CDR3 in DNA: TGCAGCGTTGGACTACTAGCAGATGAGCAGTTCTTC.

This clonotype was counted ten times or more. The gene calls are TRBV29-1 and TRBJ2-1, with 10 positions matching TRBD2. The CDR3 contains 15 residues. CDR1 SQVTM and CDR2 ANQGSEA come from the germline V gene. The ends lost 5 bases at V and 8 bases at J; junction bases unmatched: 12. The CDR3 bases are TGCAGCGTTCAAATAGCGGGAGGCCCTCACGATGAGCAGTTCTTC. It is translated as CSVQIAGGPHDEQFF.

This clonotype was counted at least ten times. The CDR3 reads CSARADRTTTQYF. The CDR3 coding sequence is TGCAGTGCTAGAGCGGACCGGACGACGACGCAGTACTTC. V and J are TRBV20-1 and TRBJ2-5, with no clear D. V dropped 1 base and J dropped 11 bases, with 17 bases sitting between them. The CDR3 is made up of 13 amino acids. Germline CDR1 and CDR2: DFQATT and SNEGSKA (reference sequence).

This clonotype was detected ten times or more. This chain links TRBV6-6 with TRBJ1-4; D ambiguous. Trimming took 6 bases from V and 3 from J, leaving 14 bases between them. CDR1 is MNHNY and CDR2 is SVGAGI in the germline V gene (reference sequence). There are 15 residues in the CDR3. DNA of the CDR3: TGTGCCAGCAGGAAGTTAACCCGCGCTAATGAAAAACTGTTTTTT. Its translation: CASRKLTRANEKLFF.

Details on this clonotype: A much larger clone sits a single nucleotide away, making a read error possible. The J gene is TRBJ1-5, the V gene TRBV2, with no clear D. CDR3 length equals 15 residues. Germline V gene sequence: CDR1 SNHLY, CDR2 FYNNEI. In DNA, the CDR3 is TGTGCCAGCAGTGAAGTTCAGGCTAGCAGTCAGCCCCAGCATTTT. Translation: CASSEVQASSQPQHF.

This clonotype was seen once. The genes are TRBV19 and TRBJ2-2; D is unresolved. V was trimmed by 4 bases and J by 0 bases, leaving 9 bases between them. Per the germline V gene, CDR1 is LNHDA and CDR2 is SQIVND (reference sequence). The CDR3 has 15 amino acids. CDR3 loop: CASSTGPANTGELFF. The DNA of the CDR3 is TGTGCCAGTAGTACCGGCCCTGCGAACACCGGGGAGCTGTTTTTT.

As regards this clonotype: A much larger clone differs by one base, so this may be a read error. The V and J genes are TRBV6-1 and TRBJ1-5; a possible D gene is TRBD1 (5 bases). From germline, CDR1 is MNHNS and CDR2 SASEGT. The CDR3 is 15 residues long. The CDR3 protein is CASRPQGYSNQHQHF. For the CDR3, the DNA is TGTGCCAGCAGACCTCAGGGTTATAGCAATCAGCACCAGCATTTT.

This clonotype was counted ten times or more. The chain employs TRBV12-3 or TRBV12-4 and TRBJ1-4, with TRBD1 identical over 8 bases. CDR3 length: 15 amino acids. V was pared by 8 bases and J by 8 bases, with 13 bases of the junction left unmatched. The CDR3 spells CASSLAGGAVEKLFF. The DNA of the CDR3 is TGTGCCAGCTCCCTGGCAGGGGGCGCGGTGGAAAAACTGTTTTTT.

This clonotype was seen a handful of times. V usage is TRBV3-1 and J usage is TRBJ2-5, with D perhaps TRBD2 (5 bases). Germline CDR1 and CDR2: LGHDT and YNNKEL (reference sequence). This CDR3 is 13 amino acids long. The germline V and J ends were trimmed by 1 base and 4 bases, with 7 bases remaining between them. The DNA of the CDR3 is TGTGCCAGCAGCCAAGGAGGGCGAGAGACCCAGTACTTC. It specifies CASSQGGRETQYF.

This clonotype was seen ten or more times. J is TRBJ2-4 and V is TRBV5-6, with D perhaps TRBD2 (5 bases). CDR1 and CDR2 from the germline V gene are SGHDT and YYEEEE. Trimming stripped 2 bases from V and 0 bases from J, with 12 bases between. CDR3 size: 16 residues. CDR3 amino acids: CASSLGGLLAKNIQYF. CDR3 nucleotide sequence: TGTGCCAGCAGCTTAGGCGGGTTATTAGCCAAAAACATTCAGTACTTC.

This clonotype has at least ten counts. The V gene is TRBV20-1, the J gene TRBJ2-3, with 10 bases aligning to TRBD1. V shed 2 bases, J shed 4 bases, and the junction held 6 bases outside the gene matches. Germline CDR1 and CDR2: DFQATT and SNEGSKA (reference sequence). The CDR3 runs 15 residues. In nucleotides, the CDR3 is TGCAGTGCTAGAAGTTGGGGGACAGGGGCAGATACGCAGTATTTT. Translated, it gives CSARSWGTGADTQYF.

Comments on this clonotype: This may be a read error, as it is one base from a much larger clone. This chain connects TRBV5-1 to TRBJ2-7, with TRBD2 matching over 7 bases. From germline, CDR1 is SGHRS and CDR2 YFSETQ. The CDR3 contains 14 residues. The CDR3 nucleotides read TGCGCCAGCAGTTTACGGGGGGTGTCCTGCGAGCAGTACTTC. As protein: CASSLRGVSCEQYF.

V is TRBV23-1 and J is TRBJ1-1; D uncertain. TRBV23-1 is an open reading frame, and its role is uncertain. The CDR3 extends over 14 amino acids. The V end was cut by 3 bases, the J end by 8 bases, with 16 bases between. The CDR3, as DNA: TGCGCCAGCAGTCATACCAATACGGCTCGAGAAGCTTTCTTT. Its protein is CASSHTNTAREAFF.

In its sample, this clonotype was seen a few times. DNA for the CDR3: TGTGCCAGCAGGACAGGGAGGGATCAGCCCCAGCATTTT. Amino acid sequence: CASRTGRDQPQHF. The chain employs TRBV6-4 and TRBJ1-5, with TRBD1 matching 7 bases. There are 13 residues in the CDR3. Germline V gene lookup returns CDR1 MRHNA and CDR2 SNTAGT. V lost 6 bases and J lost 5; bases outside the gene matches: 4.

The sample holds a few counts of this clonotype. The gene calls are TRBV20-1 and TRBJ2-1; tentatively, D is TRBD2 (5 bases). V dropped 3 bases and J dropped 4 bases, with 7 bases sitting between them. The CDR3 contains 12 residues. CDR1 is DFQATT and CDR2 is SNEGSKA in the germline V gene (reference sequence). The CDR3: CSARGGYNEQFF. CDR3 in DNA: TGCAGTGCTAGGGGCGGGTACAATGAGCAGTTCTTC.

This clonotype was detected ten times or more. V is TRBV2 and J is TRBJ2-2; TRBD2 agrees at 8 bases. Germline V gene sequence: CDR1 SNHLY, CDR2 FYNNEI. The CDR3 runs to 15 residues. V lost 3 bases and J lost 4; bases outside the gene matches: 4. The CDR3 DNA is TGTGCCAGCAGTGAGAGGACTAGCTTCACCGGGGAGCTGTTTTTT. It encodes CASSERTSFTGELFF.

By its share, this clonotype is large. The V gene is TRBV29-1, the J gene TRBJ2-1; D is ambiguous. V lost 3 bases and J 4 bases, leaving 4 bases between the germline ends. CDR3 length equals 11 residues. CDR1 and CDR2 from the germline V gene are SQVTM and ANQGSEA. The CDR3 DNA reads as TGCAGCGTTGACAGTTACAATGAGCAGTTCTTC. It specifies CSVDSYNEQFF.

This clonotype occurred many times. This sequence joins TRBV2 and TRBJ2-7, with D perhaps matching TRBD1 or TRBD2 (9 bases each). Germline assignment: CDR1 SNHLY and CDR2 FYNNEI. The V end lost 5 bases, the J end lost 5 bases, and 19 bases lay between the germline ends. The CDR3 is 15 residues long. The CDR3 coding sequence is TGTGCCAGCAGTCCTAGCGGGACAGGGTTCGACGAGCAGTACTTC. Protein product: CASSPSGTGFDEQYF.

This clonotype was detected many times. V gene TRBV29-1 combines with J gene TRBJ1-4, with 7 bases aligning to TRBD1. The trim removed 4 bases at V and 7 bases at J, leaving 6 bases unmatched. There are 13 residues in the CDR3. Germline CDR1 SQVTM, CDR2 ANQGSEA. CDR3 amino acids: CSVATGMGEKLFF. The CDR3 nucleotides are TGCAGCGTTGCGACAGGGATGGGTGAAAAACTGTTTTTT.

On this clonotype: A much more abundant neighbour one base away suggests this may be a read error. The chain carries TRBV29-1 and TRBJ2-7, with D unclear. V lost 0 bases and J lost 5, with 11 bases in between. CDR3 length equals 13 residues. CDR1 is SQVTM and CDR2 is ANQGSEA in the germline V gene. CDR3 sequence (DNA): TGCAGCGTTGAAGAACTGCAAAACGACGAGCAGTACTTC. It yields the protein CSVEELQNDEQYF.

This clonotype was observed at least ten times. The rearrangement joins TRBV20-1 to TRBJ2-1; D is possibly TRBD2 (6 bases). V lost 0 bases, J lost 8 bases, and 23 bases lay in between. The CDR3 is made up of 17 amino acids. Germline assignment: CDR1 DFQATT and CDR2 SNEGSKA (reference sequence). The CDR3 is CSARDGGKDPTTDEQFF. The CDR3 DNA reads TGCAGTGCTAGAGATGGCGGGAAGGATCCTACAACGGATGAGCAGTTCTTC.

This clonotype was observed at least ten times. V usage is TRBV3-1 and J usage is TRBJ2-5; D is ambiguous. Between the trimmed V and J ends, which lost 0 bases and 5 bases, there was a span of 13 bases. Germline values: CDR1 LGHDT, CDR2 YNNKEL (reference sequence). This CDR3 has 15 residues. CDR3 amino acids: CASSQDLHGVETQYF. The CDR3 DNA reads TGTGCCAGCAGCCAAGACCTTCATGGGGTTGAGACCCAGTACTTC.

This clonotype has more than one count but fewer than ten. The chain combines TRBV5-5 with TRBJ2-5; the D is unclear. This CDR3 has 15 amino acids. Trimming cost V 4 bases and J 4 bases, with 17 bases left between them. Germline V gene sequence: CDR1 SGHKS, CDR2 YYEKEE (reference sequence). This CDR3 is CASSPAWQLGETQYF. The CDR3 nucleotides read TGTGCCAGCAGCCCAGCCTGGCAGCTGGGAGAGACCCAGTACTTC.

This clonotype was recorded many times. This chain uses TRBV19 with TRBJ1-5; no clear D gene. Trimming cost V 7 bases and J 5 bases, with 27 bases left between them. This CDR3 contains 18 residues. The germline CDR1 and CDR2 sequences are LNHDA and SQIVND (reference sequence). The CDR3: CASNVSLRIRPSDQPQHF. In DNA form, the CDR3 reads TGTGCCAGTAATGTGTCCCTCCGCATAAGGCCCTCGGATCAGCCCCAGCATTTT. The full variable domain, with the rest looked up from reference TRBV19 and TRBJ1-5, is DGGITQSPKYLFRKEGQNVTLSCEQNLNHDAMYWYRQDPGQGLRLIYYSQIVNDFQKGDIAEGYSVSREKKESFPLTVTSAQKNPTAFYLCASNVSLRIRPSDQPQHFGDGTRLSIL.

In nucleotides, the CDR3 is TGCGCCAGCAGCTTGCCAGTGGGAGGCTGGCGAGAGACCCAGTACTTC. As protein: CASSLPVGGWRETQYF. The chain carries TRBV5-1 and TRBJ2-5, with TRBD2 as a possible D gene (6 bases). Per germline, CDR1 SGHRS and CDR2 YFSETQ. The V gene lost 1 base and the J gene lost 4 bases, with 17 bases spanning the gap. This CDR3 comprises 16 residues.